This T cell receptor beta chain was recorded in a study of chemoradiotherapy in HPV16-positive cancers. Repertoires were generated with immunoSEQ multiplex PCR, while TCRdb's copy carries only in-frame clones and drops some. The sample records some 35,000 clones, about 90% being singletons. This clonotype originated in a human donor with HPV-associated anogenital cancer. This sample comprised blood, obtained from a patient who underwent chemoradiotherapy.

Written as DNA, the CDR3 is TGTGCCAGCAGTTTACTCCCCTCCTCCTACAATGAGCAGTTCTTC. Translation: CASSLLPSSYNEQFF. V usage is TRBV27 and J usage is TRBJ2-1; no firm D call. The CDR3 loop spans 15 amino acids. Germline values: CDR1 MNHEY, CDR2 SMNVEV (reference sequence). With 2 bases removed from V and 0 bases from J, the gap between germline ends came to 8 bases.